What follows describes a single T cell receptor beta chain. This sample is part of a study of shared clonotypes between healthy human individuals. Profiled with immunoSEQ multiplex PCR; TCRdb holds only in-frame clones, not every one. The profile shows hundreds of thousands of clones, 74% of them singletons. The CDR3 has 19 amino acids. Germline V CDR1 and CDR2: SEHNR, FQNEAQ (reference sequence). V shed 2 bases and J shed 6 bases, with 25 bases lying between them. The sequenced sample was memory CD4+ T cells sorted from blood. Stated subset: CD45RA-negative fraction. The chain combines TRBV7-9 with TRBJ1-4; D perhaps matches TRBD1 (5 bases). The clonotype was recovered from a woman between 25 and 40 years old in good health. This CDR3 reads CASSLFTWGRLGTDEKLFF. In nucleotides, the CDR3 is TGTGCCAGCAGCTTATTTACGTGGGGACGATTGGGGACGGATGAAAAACTGTTTTTT. Looking up the rest from reference TRBV7-9 and TRBJ1-4 gives the full variable domain: DTGVSQNPRHKITKRGQNVTFRCDPISEHNRLYWYRQTLGQGPEFLTYFQNEAQLEKSRLLSDRFSAERPKGSFSTLEIQRTEQGDSAMYLCASSLFTWGRLGTDEKLFFGSGTQLSVL.